This TCR beta chain was recovered during a study of beta chain features in type 1 diabetes. General observations from the study: Whether TCRB rearrangement is influenced by HLA type was left unresolved in this analysis.

Of the isolated RNA, all was reverse transcribed, and so the sequenced material was expressed TCRB transcripts. Clones were sequenced by immunoSEQ multiplex PCR, and TCRdb holds only the in-frame ones, with some missing. This sample has a few hundred thousand clones, with around 26% found just once. The sample holds many counts of this clone. What it recognizes is unknown. A read error may produce the germline difference seen at one junction end. Germline assignment: CDR1 MDHEN and CDR2 SYDVKM. The CDR3 consists of 9 residues. The sequenced sample was central memory CD4+ T cells from blood. The rearrangement joins TRBV28 to TRBJ2-1; no reliable D call. This TCR came from a man aged 25-45 years in good health. CDR3 amino acids: CSAYNEQFF. The CDR3 DNA follows: TGCAGTGCCTACAATGAGCAGTTCTTC.